This T cell receptor (beta chain) was captured by sequencing in a study of OX40 agonist ivuxolimab in advanced cancers. Whole-study context: Dose-escalation patients suffered from hepatocellular carcinoma, melanoma, renal cell or head and neck cancer.

Details on this clone: Its antigen is currently unknown.

Autoimmune disease history or systemic immunosuppression meant exclusion. Assay used: immunoSEQ multiplex PCR; TCRdb lists only in-frame clones, some missing. The sample holds about 86,000 clones; 91% are singletons and the top ten take approximately 9.3%. Study-level results: Among the lowest levels of clonal expansion were found in partial responders at 0.1-3.0 mg/kg. CD4+ and CD8+ blood T cells expanded clonally by week 6 at 0.1 to 3.0 mg/kg.

This material consisted of CD4+ or CD8+ T cells sorted from blood, taken in a trial of the OX40 agonist ivuxolimab. The TCR comes from an adult with an advanced solid tumor such as melanoma, head and neck, liver or kidney cancer.

CDR3 in amino acids: CASSPREDRGDLEQYF. DNA of the CDR3: TGTGCCAGCAGCCCGAGAGAGGACAGGGGGGACCTCGAGCAGTACTTC. The V and J genes are TRBV11-3 and TRBJ2-7, with 10 nucleotides matching TRBD1. J was trimmed by 6 bases and V by 5 bases; bases with no gene match: 13. The CDR3 extends over 16 amino acids. Per the germline V gene, CDR1 is SGHNT and CDR2 is YENEEA.